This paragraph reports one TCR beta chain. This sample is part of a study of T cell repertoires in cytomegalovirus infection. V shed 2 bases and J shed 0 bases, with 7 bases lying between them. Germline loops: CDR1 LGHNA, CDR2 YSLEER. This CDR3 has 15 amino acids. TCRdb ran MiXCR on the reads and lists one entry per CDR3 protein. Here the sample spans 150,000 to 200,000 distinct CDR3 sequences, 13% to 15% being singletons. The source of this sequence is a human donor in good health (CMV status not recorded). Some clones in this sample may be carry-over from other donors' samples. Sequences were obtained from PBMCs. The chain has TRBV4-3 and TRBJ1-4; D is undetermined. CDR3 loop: CASSQPAPTNEKLFF. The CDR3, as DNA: TGCGCCAGCAGCCAACCGGCACCAACTAATGAAAAACTGTTTTTT.